The rows below give T cell receptor beta chains drawn from one sample of a study of blood T cell repertoires in COVID-19. This table comes from immunoSEQ multiplex PCR, and its TCRdb copy is limited to in-frame clones, with some not included. The sample has tens of thousands of clones; about 80% are singletons. The sequenced sample was peripheral blood. These receptors were obtained from a human donor with acute or convalescent COVID-19. The donor label of this sample is uncertain. CDR3s include the opening cysteine and the closing phenylalanine or tryptophan. The D gene is left open where the match is weak. Rows may omit the clone size; those that give it use once, few, many or a size class.

>TRBV15|-|TRBJ2-1|-
TGTGCCACCAGCAGAGTTTTGAGTGAGCAGTTCTTC
CATSRVLSEQFF
>TRBV28|-|TRBJ2-2|TRBD2
TGTGCCAGCAGTTCCCATGGGGGGGGCACCGGGGAGCTGTTTTTT
CASSSHGGGTGELFF
>TRBV15|-|TRBJ2-1|TRBD2
TGTGCCACCAGCAGAGTGGGACTAGCGGGAGATGAGCAGTTCTTC
CATSRVGLAGDEQFF
>TRBV28|-|TRBJ1-5|-
TGTGCCAGCAGTTCCCCAGAGGGAATCAATCAGCCCCAGCATTTT
CASSSPEGINQPQHF
>TRBV6-1|-|TRBJ2-1|TRBD2
TGTGCCAGCAGTTTGGGACTAGCTAATGAGCAGTTCTTC
CASSLGLANEQFF
>TRBV29-1|-|TRBJ2-1|-
TGCGGAGGCACTAGGAGGCATTACAATGAGCAGTTCTTC
CGGTRRHYNEQFF
>TRBV28|many|TRBJ1-4|TRBD1
TGTGCCAGCAGCTCACAGGGGATTAATGAAAAACTGTTTTTT
CASSSQGINEKLFF
>TRBV25-1|-|TRBJ1-4|-
TGTGCCAGCAGTGAATGGCTTTGGGACACGGGTAATGAAAAACTGTTTTTT
CASSEWLWDTGNEKLFF
>TRBV11-2|-|TRBJ2-7|TRBD1
TGTGCCAGCAGCCCTACAGACAGGCTCAGGGGGCGGACCTACGAGCAGTACTTC
CASSPTDRLRGRTYEQYF
>TRBV5-5|-|TRBJ2-7|TRBD1
TGTGCCAGCAGCACCCGGCAGGACAGGGATGGCTACGAGCAGTACTTC
CASSTRQDRDGYEQYF
>TRBV14|-|TRBJ1-3|-
TGTGCCAGCAGGCCCCTACAGGGCTCAACTGGAAACACCATATATTTT
CASRPLQGSTGNTIYF
>TRBV7-6|-|TRBJ2-7|-
TGTGCCAGCAGCTTAGCTGGTCCGGCAGGGACTTGGGAGCAGTACTTC
CASSLAGPAGTWEQYF
>TRBV11-2|-|TRBJ2-1|TRBD2
TGTGCCAGCAGAGCTAGCGGGTACCAGCAGTTCTTC
CASRASGYQQFF
>TRBV5-5|-|TRBJ2-3|-
TGTGCCAGCAGCCCCAGGGGGGACCCAGATACGCAGTATTTT
CASSPRGDPDTQYF
>TRBV4-1|-|TRBJ1-2|TRBD1
TGCGCCAGCAGCCCCCGGACAGGAGATTATAACTATGGCTACATCTTC
CASSPRTGDYNYGYIF
>TRBV5-1|-|TRBJ2-3|TRBD2
TGCGCCAGCAGCTTTAGCGGGAGGGATTACACAGATACGCAGTATTTT
CASSFSGRDYTDTQYF
>TRBV29-1|-|TRBJ2-2|TRBD2
TGCAGCGTTCAACGGGGAGGGGAGAACACCGGGGAGCTGTTTTTT
CSVQRGGENTGELFF
>TRBV15|-|TRBJ2-1|-
TGTGCCACCAGCAGAGATTCGCGGCTATACAATGAGCAGTTCTTC
CATSRDSRLYNEQFF
>TRBV6-1|once|TRBJ1-4|TRBD1
TGTGCCAGCAGTGAAGGTACGGGACAGGGAGAAAAACTGTTTTTT
CASSEGTGQGEKLFF
>TRBV3-1/TRBV3-2|-|TRBJ2-3|-
TGTGCCAGCAGCCACGGTAGTCGGGACACAGATACGCAGTATTTT
CASSHGSRDTDTQYF
>TRBV5-1|-|TRBJ2-1|TRBD2
TGCGCCAGCAGCCCGGACGGGGGGGCCTACAATGAGCAGTTCTTC
CASSPDGGAYNEQFF
>TRBV5-4|-|TRBJ1-2|-
TGTGCCAGCAGCTTGCGGGAGGGAGACGGAGGCTATGGCTACACCTTC
CASSLREGDGGYGYTF
>TRBV5-6|-|TRBJ1-5|-
TGTGCCAGCAGCTTGGCAGGGATGGATCAGCCCCAGCATTTT
CASSLAGMDQPQHF
>TRBV6-5|-|TRBJ2-1|TRBD2
TGTGCCAGCAGTTTAATAGCGGGCAGCTCCTACAATGAGCAGTTCTTC
CASSLIAGSSYNEQFF
>TRBV14|once|TRBJ2-7|-
TGTGCCAGCAGCCGGGGAGGAAGTTCCTACGAGCAGTACTTC
CASSRGGSSYEQYF
>TRBV28|-|TRBJ1-2|TRBD1
TGTGCCAGCAGTGGAGACTCCGGACAGGGGCCACTCCCTAACTATGGCTACACCTTC
CASSGDSGQGPLPNYGYTF
>TRBV2|-|TRBJ2-5|TRBD1
TGTGCCAGCAGTCTGGACAGGGGCCGTCAAGAGACCCAGTACTTC
CASSLDRGRQETQYF